A selection of T cell receptor beta chains follows, all from one sample in a study of blood T cell repertoires in COVID-19. The method was immunoSEQ multiplex PCR; TCRdb's version includes in-frame clones alone and lacks a portion of them. The sample has some 200,000 clones; around four fifths are singletons. Sequencing was carried out using PBMCs or T cells enriched from blood (not recorded which). All receptors come from a man aged 35-49 years who had recovered from COVID-19. Each CDR3 is given with its conserved first and last residue. D genes are given only for firm matches.

len: 15
j_gene: TRBJ2-3
v_gene: TRBV2
d_gene: -
CDR3aa: CASSTGPQETDTQYF

len: 19
j_gene: TRBJ2-1
v_gene: TRBV7-9
d_gene: -
CDR3aa: CASSRTRDPAGSAGNEQFF

len: 15
j_gene: TRBJ1-1
v_gene: TRBV6-5
d_gene: -
CDR3aa: CASMFNGGGSTEAFF

len: 16
j_gene: TRBJ2-1
v_gene: TRBV24-1
d_gene: TRBD2
CDR3aa: CATSDLSSGGWNEQFF

len: 17
j_gene: TRBJ1-2
v_gene: TRBV19
d_gene: -
CDR3aa: CASSTNALDGLLYGYTF

len: 16
j_gene: TRBJ1-1
v_gene: TRBV5-1
d_gene: TRBD1
CDR3aa: CASSRSVDRANTEAFF

len: 17
j_gene: TRBJ1-1
v_gene: TRBV5-1
d_gene: -
CDR3aa: CASSLDPHPEGNTEAFF

len: 15
j_gene: TRBJ2-7
v_gene: TRBV5-6
d_gene: TRBD1
CDR3aa: CASSFRDRGPYEQYF

len: 14
j_gene: TRBJ1-1
v_gene: TRBV11-2
d_gene: -
CDR3aa: CASSVGGGGPEAFF

len: 14
j_gene: TRBJ1-2
v_gene: TRBV5-1
d_gene: -
CDR3aa: CASSLEDRRYGYTF

len: 13
j_gene: TRBJ1-5
v_gene: TRBV6-5
d_gene: -
CDR3aa: CASSYNSNQPQHF

len: 13
j_gene: TRBJ1-6
v_gene: TRBV27
d_gene: -
CDR3aa: CASSPLVQSPLHF

len: 12
j_gene: TRBJ2-2
v_gene: TRBV27
d_gene: -
CDR3aa: CASSATIGELFF

len: 15
j_gene: TRBJ2-2
v_gene: TRBV5-1
d_gene: TRBD2
CDR3aa: CASESNSGRTGELFF

len: 13
j_gene: TRBJ2-3
v_gene: TRBV30
d_gene: TRBD1
CDR3aa: CAWNQGGTDTQYF

len: 16
j_gene: TRBJ2-1
v_gene: TRBV10-3
d_gene: -
CDR3aa: CAIRDFGSGSYNEQFF

len: 13
j_gene: TRBJ1-2
v_gene: TRBV12-5
d_gene: -
CDR3aa: CASAPQQGGGYTF

len: 16
j_gene: TRBJ2-1
v_gene: TRBV7-8
d_gene: TRBD2
CDR3aa: CASSLRGLAAPHEQFF

len: 17
j_gene: TRBJ1-2
v_gene: TRBV4-1
d_gene: -
CDR3aa: CASSQDGGRAGGYGYTF

len: 16
j_gene: TRBJ1-5
v_gene: TRBV5-4
d_gene: -
CDR3aa: CASSPGGGQGNQPQHF

len: 13
j_gene: TRBJ1-1
v_gene: TRBV13
d_gene: TRBD1
CDR3aa: CASSPTGGTEAFF

len: 16
j_gene: TRBJ1-4
v_gene: TRBV27
d_gene: -
CDR3aa: CASSFGSMSTNEKLFF

len: 16
j_gene: TRBJ1-2
v_gene: TRBV7-8
d_gene: TRBD1
CDR3aa: CASSLGQGALSGGYTF

len: 12
j_gene: TRBJ1-3
v_gene: TRBV5-8
d_gene: -
CDR3aa: CASSYTGNTIYF

len: 13
j_gene: TRBJ1-5
v_gene: TRBV27
d_gene: -
CDR3aa: CASTPSPDQPQHF

len: 15
j_gene: TRBJ1-5
v_gene: TRBV28
d_gene: TRBD1
CDR3aa: CASSSTGGSTQPQHF

len: 14
j_gene: TRBJ1-5
v_gene: TRBV7-2
d_gene: TRBD1
CDR3aa: CASSPNGQGTPQDF

len: 14
j_gene: TRBJ2-5
v_gene: TRBV19
d_gene: -
CDR3aa: CASSIIGGEETQYF

len: 15
j_gene: TRBJ1-2
v_gene: TRBV5-1
d_gene: TRBD1
CDR3aa: CASSLDRGLTTGYTF

len: 15
j_gene: TRBJ1-2
v_gene: TRBV2
d_gene: TRBD1
CDR3aa: CASNSPGQGSGGYTF

len: 13
j_gene: TRBJ2-3
v_gene: TRBV4-1
d_gene: -
CDR3aa: CASSQGSADTQYF

len: 15
j_gene: TRBJ2-1
v_gene: TRBV7-2
d_gene: TRBD2
CDR3aa: CASSAGTSGSSEQFF

len: 14
j_gene: TRBJ2-6
v_gene: TRBV6-5
d_gene: -
CDR3aa: CASSPSSGANVLTF